This entry describes one T cell receptor beta chain. Its antigen is currently not known. One base away there is no much larger clone; base qualities are not given. Collaborating institutions collected whole blood in K2EDTA tubes following their own protocols. For TCRbeta analysis, collaborators shipped samples in one of three forms: frozen whole blood, isolated PBMCs, or DNA extracted from either of those sample types. TCRbeta CDR3 regions were amplified from genomic DNA using the immunoSEQ Assay, a bias-controlled multiplex PCR. The study's processing was this. The number of nucleated cells in each sample was estimated by amplification of reference gene primers within the assay. To quantify the absolute abundance of each unique TCRbeta CDR3 rearrangement, sequence reads were collapsed and filtered. For each sample, productive Simpson clonality was calculated as the square root of Simpson's diversity index across productive rearrangements. TCRdb took this table from immuneACCESS and kept in-frame rearrangements with V and J called. Such tables lack part of the clones; where checked against another copy, unresolved V genes explain under half of the gap, and the rest is unexplained. V and J calls and clone size come straight from that table; D and trimming were deduced from the DNA. The sample records some 130,000 clones, 80% of which are singletons. Roughly 1.8% of the sample comes from the top ten.

The sample originates from a study of blood T cell repertoires in COVID-19 (dated by TCRdb to about 2020). Background for the entire study: The collaborator samples originated in the United States, Italy and Spain and spanned the acute and convalescent phases of COVID-19. Where available, HLA class I and class II types were taken from metadata supplied by the sample provider and were not determined by assay-based typing. Subjects who had been exposed to COVID-19, were actively infected with it, or had recovered from it provided the deeply sampled blood TCRbeta repertoires that made up the dataset. The repertoires were released in a freely available public database meant as a resource for research on the immune response to SARS-CoV-2. The material from the prospective study consisted of cDNA or gDNA derived from T cells, B-cell-depleted T cells, or PBMCs. Samples were obtained from the ongoing ImmuneRACE study (first 160 participants) and from about 1,300 subjects provided by 6 global collaborators. A de-identified subject ID, COVID-19 status, age in years and sex were almost always included in the sample metadata.

Overall study outcomes, separate from this receptor: The amount of clinical and demographic metadata varied by source and participant and was provided uncurated.

Here V drops 9 bases and J drops 6 bases, and the junction holds 9 bases not matched to any gene. Per the germline V gene, MDHEN is the CDR1 and SYDVKM is the CDR2. The CDR3 goes from the cysteine to the phenylalanine over 13 residues. The only DNA kept is the CDR3, 39 bases in frame from the first base. The sample comprised peripheral blood. This chain is built from TRBV28 and TRBJ2-7, with TRBD1 identical over 9 junction bases. The TCR was taken from a man in his sixties or seventies with acute or convalescent COVID-19. The encoded CDR3 is CARVQGQGSEQYF. In nucleotide form, the sequence is TGTGCCAGGGTCCAAGGACAGGGGTCCGAGCAGTACTTC.